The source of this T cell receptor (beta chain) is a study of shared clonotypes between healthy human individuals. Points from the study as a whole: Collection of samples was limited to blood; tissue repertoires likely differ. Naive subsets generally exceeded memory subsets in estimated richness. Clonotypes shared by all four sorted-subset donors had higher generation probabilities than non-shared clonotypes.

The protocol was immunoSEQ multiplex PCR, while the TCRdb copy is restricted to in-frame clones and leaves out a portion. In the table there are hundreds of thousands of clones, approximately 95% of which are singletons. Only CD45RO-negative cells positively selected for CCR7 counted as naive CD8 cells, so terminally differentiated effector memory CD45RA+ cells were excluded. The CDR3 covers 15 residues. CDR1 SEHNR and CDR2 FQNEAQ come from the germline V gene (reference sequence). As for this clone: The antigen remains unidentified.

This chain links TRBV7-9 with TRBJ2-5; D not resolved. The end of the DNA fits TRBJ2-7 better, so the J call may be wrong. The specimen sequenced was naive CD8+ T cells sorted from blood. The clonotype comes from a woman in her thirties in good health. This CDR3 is CASSSSSQVAYEQYF. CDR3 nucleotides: TGTGCCAGCAGCTCCAGCTCGCAGGTTGCCTACGAGCAGTACTTC.